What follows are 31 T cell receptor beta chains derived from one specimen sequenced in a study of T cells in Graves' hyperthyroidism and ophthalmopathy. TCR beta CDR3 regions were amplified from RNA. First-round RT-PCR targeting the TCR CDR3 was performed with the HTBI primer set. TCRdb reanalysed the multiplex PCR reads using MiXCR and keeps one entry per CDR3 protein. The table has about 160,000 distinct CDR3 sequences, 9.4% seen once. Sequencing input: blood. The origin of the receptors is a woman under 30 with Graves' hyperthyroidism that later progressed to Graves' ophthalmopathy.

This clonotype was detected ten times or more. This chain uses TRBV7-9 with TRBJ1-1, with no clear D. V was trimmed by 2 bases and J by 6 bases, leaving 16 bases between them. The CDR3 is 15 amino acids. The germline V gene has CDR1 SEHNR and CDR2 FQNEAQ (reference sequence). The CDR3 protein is CASSLLSLRVPEAFF. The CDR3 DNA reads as TGTGCCAGCAGCTTATTAAGCCTGAGAGTGCCTGAAGCTTTCTTT.

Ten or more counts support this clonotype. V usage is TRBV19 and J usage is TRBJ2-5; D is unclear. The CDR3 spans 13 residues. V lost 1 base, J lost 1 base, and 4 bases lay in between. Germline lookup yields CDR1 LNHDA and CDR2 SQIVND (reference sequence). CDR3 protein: CASSIGSQETQYF. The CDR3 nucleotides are TGTGCCAGTAGTATAGGCAGCCAAGAGACCCAGTACTTC.

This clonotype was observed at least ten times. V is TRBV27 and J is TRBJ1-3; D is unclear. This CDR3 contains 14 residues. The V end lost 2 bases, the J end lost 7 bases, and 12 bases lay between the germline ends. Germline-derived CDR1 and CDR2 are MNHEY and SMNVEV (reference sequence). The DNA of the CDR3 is TGTGCCAGCAGTTTAAATACAGACCTCAACACCATATATTTT. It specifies CASSLNTDLNTIYF.

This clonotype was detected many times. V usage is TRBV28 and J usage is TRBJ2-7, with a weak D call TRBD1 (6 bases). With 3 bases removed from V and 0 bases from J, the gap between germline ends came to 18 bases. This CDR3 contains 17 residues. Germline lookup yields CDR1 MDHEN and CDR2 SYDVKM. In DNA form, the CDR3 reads TGTGCCAGCAGTTTCACCACAGGGAAAAGGTCCTCCTACGAGCAGTACTTC. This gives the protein CASSFTTGKRSSYEQYF. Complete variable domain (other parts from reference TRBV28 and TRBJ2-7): DVKVTQSSRYLVKRTGEKVFLECVQDMDHENMFWYRQDPGLGLRLIYFSYDVKMKEKGDIPEGYSVSREKKERFSLILESASTNQTSMYLCASSFTTGKRSSYEQYFGPGTRLTVT.

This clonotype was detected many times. The CDR3 reads CASSYPNLRGDNQPQHF. DNA of the CDR3: TGTGCCAGCAGTTACCCCAACCTCAGGGGGGACAATCAGCCCCAGCATTTT. The chain recombines TRBV6-5 with TRBJ1-5; 7 nucleotides match TRBD1. Germline V gene data show CDR1 as MNHEY and CDR2 as SVGAGI. The J segment lost 3 bases and the V segment lost 2 bases, leaving 10 bases of the junction unmatched. This CDR3 spans 17 amino acids.

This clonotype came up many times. CDR3 amino acids: CSAGRENTGELFF. The CDR3 coding sequence is TGCAGTGCTGGCAGGGAGAACACCGGGGAGCTGTTTTTT. J is TRBJ2-2 and V is TRBV20-1, with D perhaps TRBD1 (5 bases). Germline-derived CDR1 and CDR2 are DFQATT and SNEGSKA (reference sequence). Between the trimmed V and J ends, which lost 5 bases and 1 base, there was a span of 8 bases. The CDR3 spans 13 residues.

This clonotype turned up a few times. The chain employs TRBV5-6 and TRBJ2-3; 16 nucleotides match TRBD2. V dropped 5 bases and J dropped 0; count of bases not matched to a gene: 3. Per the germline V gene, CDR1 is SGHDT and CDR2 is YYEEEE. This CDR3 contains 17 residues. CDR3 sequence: CASSGTSGRASTDTQYF. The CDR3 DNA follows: TGTGCCAGCAGTGGGACTAGCGGGAGGGCCAGCACAGATACGCAGTATTTT.

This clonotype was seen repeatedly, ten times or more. DNA for the CDR3: TGTGCCTGGGCTACATGGAATGGACTAGCGTACTACAATGAGCAGTTCTTC. Its protein product is CAWATWNGLAYYNEQFF. V gene TRBV30 combines with J gene TRBJ2-1; TRBD2 matches at 9 bases. V shed 5 bases, J shed 3 bases, and the junction held 14 bases outside the gene matches. The CDR3 consists of 17 residues. Germline lookup yields CDR1 GTSNPN and CDR2 SVGIG (reference sequence).

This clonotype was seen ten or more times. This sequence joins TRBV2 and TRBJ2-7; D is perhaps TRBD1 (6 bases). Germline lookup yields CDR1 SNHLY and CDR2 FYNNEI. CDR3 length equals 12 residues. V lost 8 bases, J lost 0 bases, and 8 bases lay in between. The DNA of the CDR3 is TGTGCCAGCTACAGGGACTCCTACGAGCAGTACTTC. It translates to CASYRDSYEQYF. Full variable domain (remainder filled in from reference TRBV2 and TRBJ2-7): EPEVTQTPSHQVTQMGQEVILRCVPISNHLYFYWYRQILGQKVEFLVSFYNNEISEKSEIFDDQFSVERPDGSNFTLKIRSTKLEDSAMYFCASYRDSYEQYFGPGTRLTVT.

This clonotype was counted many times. The DNA for the CDR3 is TGTGCCAGCAGTCTCCGAGAGGACAGGGGCGGCGAGCAGTACTTC. Translated: CASSLREDRGGEQYF. The rearrangement links TRBV28 to TRBJ2-7; the match to TRBD1 covers 9 bases. CDR3 length equals 15 residues. J lost 6 bases, V lost 5 bases, and 11 bases had no gene match. In germline, CDR1 is MDHEN, CDR2 SYDVKM.

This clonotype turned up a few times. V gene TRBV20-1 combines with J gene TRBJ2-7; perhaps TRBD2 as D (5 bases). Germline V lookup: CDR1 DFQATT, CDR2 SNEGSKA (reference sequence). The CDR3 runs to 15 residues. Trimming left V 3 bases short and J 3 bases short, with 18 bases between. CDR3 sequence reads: CSARDSRTAYYEQYF. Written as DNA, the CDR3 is TGCAGTGCTAGGGACTCGAGGACTGCTTACTACGAGCAGTACTTC.

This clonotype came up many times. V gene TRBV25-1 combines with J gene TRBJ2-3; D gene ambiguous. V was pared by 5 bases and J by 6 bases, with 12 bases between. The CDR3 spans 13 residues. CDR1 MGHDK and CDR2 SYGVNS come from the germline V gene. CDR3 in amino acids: CASSQGWSDTQYF. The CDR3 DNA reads TGTGCCAGCAGTCAAGGGTGGTCCGATACGCAGTATTTT.

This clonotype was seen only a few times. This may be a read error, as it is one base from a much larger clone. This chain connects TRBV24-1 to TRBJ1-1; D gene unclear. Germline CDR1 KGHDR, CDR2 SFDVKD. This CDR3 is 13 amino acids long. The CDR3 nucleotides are TGTGCCACCAGTGACAGGACGAACACTGGAGCTTTCTTT. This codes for CATSDRTNTGAFF.

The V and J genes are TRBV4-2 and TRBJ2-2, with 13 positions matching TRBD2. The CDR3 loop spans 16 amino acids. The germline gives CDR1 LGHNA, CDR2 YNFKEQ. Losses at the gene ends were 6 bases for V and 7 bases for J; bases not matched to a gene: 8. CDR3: CASRDLTSGGFGELFF. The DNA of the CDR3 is TGTGCCAGCAGGGACCTGACTAGCGGGGGGTTCGGGGAGCTGTTTTTT.

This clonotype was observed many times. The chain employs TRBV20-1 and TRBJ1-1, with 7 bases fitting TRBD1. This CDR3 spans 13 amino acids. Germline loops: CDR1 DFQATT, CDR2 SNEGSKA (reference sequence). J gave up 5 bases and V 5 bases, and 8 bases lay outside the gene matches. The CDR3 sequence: CSAPGQVGTEAFF. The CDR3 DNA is TGCAGTGCTCCTGGACAGGTTGGGACTGAAGCTTTCTTT.

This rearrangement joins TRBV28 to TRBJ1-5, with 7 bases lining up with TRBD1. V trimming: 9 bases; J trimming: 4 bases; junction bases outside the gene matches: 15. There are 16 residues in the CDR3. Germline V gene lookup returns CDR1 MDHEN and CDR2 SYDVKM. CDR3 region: CASGSPGQKKNQPQHF. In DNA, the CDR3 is TGTGCCAGTGGGAGTCCGGGACAGAAAAAAAATCAGCCCCAGCATTTT.

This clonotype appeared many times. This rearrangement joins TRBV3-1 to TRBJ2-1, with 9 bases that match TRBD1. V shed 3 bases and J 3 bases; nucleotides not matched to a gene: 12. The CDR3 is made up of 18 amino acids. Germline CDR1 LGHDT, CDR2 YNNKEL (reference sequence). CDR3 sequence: CASSQSRQGGVVYNEQFF. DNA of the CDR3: TGTGCCAGCAGCCAGTCCAGACAGGGGGGGGTCGTCTACAATGAGCAGTTCTTC.

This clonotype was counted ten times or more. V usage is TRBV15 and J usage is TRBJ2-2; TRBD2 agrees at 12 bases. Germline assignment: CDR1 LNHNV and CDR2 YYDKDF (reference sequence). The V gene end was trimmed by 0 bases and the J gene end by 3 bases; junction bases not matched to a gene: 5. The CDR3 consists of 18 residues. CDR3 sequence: CATSRDGLAGGYTGELFF. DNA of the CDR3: TGTGCCACCAGCAGAGATGGCCTAGCGGGGGGGTACACCGGGGAGCTGTTTTTT. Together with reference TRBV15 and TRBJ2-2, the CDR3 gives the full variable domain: DAMVIQNPRYQVTQFGKPVTLSCSQTLNHNVMYWYQQKSSQAPKLLFHYYDKDFNNEADTPDNFQSRRPNTSFCFLDIRSPGLGDTAMYLCATSRDGLAGGYTGELFFGEGSRLTVL.

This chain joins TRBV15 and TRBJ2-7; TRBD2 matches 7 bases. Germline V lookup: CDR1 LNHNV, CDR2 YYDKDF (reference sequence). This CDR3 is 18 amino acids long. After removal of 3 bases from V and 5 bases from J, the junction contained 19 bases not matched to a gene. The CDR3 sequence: CATSSGPSGGRFINEQYF. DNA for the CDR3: TGTGCCACCAGCAGTGGCCCCTCGGGGGGAAGGTTTATTAACGAGCAGTACTTC.

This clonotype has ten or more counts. The DNA of the CDR3 is TGTGCCAGCAGACCAGCCGGGGACAGGTCAGCAGAGACCCAGTACTTC. This codes for CASRPAGDRSAETQYF. V and J are TRBV27 and TRBJ2-5; TRBD1 matches at 8 bases. Trimming at V came to 6 bases and at J to 4 bases, leaving 13 bases not matched to a gene. This CDR3 region has 16 residues. CDR1 is MNHEY and CDR2 is SMNVEV in the germline V gene (reference sequence).

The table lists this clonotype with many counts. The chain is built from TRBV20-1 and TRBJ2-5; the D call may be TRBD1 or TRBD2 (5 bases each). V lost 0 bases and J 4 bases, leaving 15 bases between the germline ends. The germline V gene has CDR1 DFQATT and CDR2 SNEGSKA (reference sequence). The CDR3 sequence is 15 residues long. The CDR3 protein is CSARDPGTDGETQYF. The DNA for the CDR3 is TGCAGTGCTAGAGATCCCGGGACGGACGGAGAGACCCAGTACTTC.

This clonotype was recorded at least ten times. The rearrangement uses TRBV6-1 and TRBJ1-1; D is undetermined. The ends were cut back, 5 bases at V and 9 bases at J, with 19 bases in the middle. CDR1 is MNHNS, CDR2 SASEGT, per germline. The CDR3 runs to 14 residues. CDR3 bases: TGTGCCAGCAGTACACTCCTGGACCAACCCAAAGCTTTCTTT. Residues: CASSTLLDQPKAFF.

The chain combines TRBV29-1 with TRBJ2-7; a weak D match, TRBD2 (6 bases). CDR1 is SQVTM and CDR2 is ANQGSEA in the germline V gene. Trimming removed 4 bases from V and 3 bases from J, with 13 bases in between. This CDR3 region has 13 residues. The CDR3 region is CSVGAGRSYEQYF. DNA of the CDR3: TGCAGCGTTGGGGCGGGACGGAGCTACGAGCAGTACTTC.

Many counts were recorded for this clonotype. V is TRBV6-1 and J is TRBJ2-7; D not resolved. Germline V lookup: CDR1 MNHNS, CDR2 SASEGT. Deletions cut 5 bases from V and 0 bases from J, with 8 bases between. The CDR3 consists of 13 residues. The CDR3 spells CASSKDGSYEQYF. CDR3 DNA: TGTGCCAGCAGTAAGGACGGCTCCTACGAGCAGTACTTC.

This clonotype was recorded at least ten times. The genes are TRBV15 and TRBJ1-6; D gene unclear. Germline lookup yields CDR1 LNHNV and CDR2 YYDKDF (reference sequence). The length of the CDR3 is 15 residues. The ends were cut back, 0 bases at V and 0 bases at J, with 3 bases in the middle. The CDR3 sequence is CATSRESSYNSPLHF. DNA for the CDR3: TGTGCCACCAGCAGAGAGAGCTCCTATAATTCACCCCTCCACTTT.

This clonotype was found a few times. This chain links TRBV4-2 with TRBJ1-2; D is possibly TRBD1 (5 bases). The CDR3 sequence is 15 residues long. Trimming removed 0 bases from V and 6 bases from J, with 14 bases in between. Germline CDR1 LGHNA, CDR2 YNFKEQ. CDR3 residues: CASSQEFKGLNGYTF. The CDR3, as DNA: TGTGCCAGCAGCCAAGAGTTTAAGGGGCTTAATGGCTACACCTTC.

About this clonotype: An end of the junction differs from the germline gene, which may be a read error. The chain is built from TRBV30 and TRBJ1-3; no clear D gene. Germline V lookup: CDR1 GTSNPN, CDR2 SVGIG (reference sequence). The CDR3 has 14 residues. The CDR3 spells CAWSPIPTGNTIHF. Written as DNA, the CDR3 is TGTGCCTGGAGTCCCATTCCTACTGGAAACACCATACATTTT.

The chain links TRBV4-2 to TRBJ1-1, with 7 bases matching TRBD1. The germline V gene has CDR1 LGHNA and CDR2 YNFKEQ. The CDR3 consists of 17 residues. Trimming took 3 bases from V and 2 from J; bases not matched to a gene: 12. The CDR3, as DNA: TGTGCCAGCAGCCATGTGGACAGGAGCTCTCCTAACACTGAAGCTTTCTTT. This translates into CASSHVDRSSPNTEAFF.

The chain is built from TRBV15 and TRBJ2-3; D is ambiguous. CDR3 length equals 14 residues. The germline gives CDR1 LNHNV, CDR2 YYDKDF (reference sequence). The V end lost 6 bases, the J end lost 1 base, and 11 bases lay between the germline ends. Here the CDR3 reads CATRPGYRTDTQYF. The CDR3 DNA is TGTGCCACCAGGCCAGGTTATCGCACAGATACGCAGTATTTT.

CDR3 in amino acids: CASSQAPGGGPNTDTQYF. DNA of the CDR3: TGTGCCAGCAGCCAAGCCCCCGGCGGCGGACCAAACACAGATACGCAGTATTTT. The V call is TRBV4-2, the J call TRBJ2-3; no clear D. This CDR3 has 18 residues. Germline CDR1 is LGHNA and CDR2 is YNFKEQ. V shed 1 base and J shed 2 bases, with 19 bases lying between them.

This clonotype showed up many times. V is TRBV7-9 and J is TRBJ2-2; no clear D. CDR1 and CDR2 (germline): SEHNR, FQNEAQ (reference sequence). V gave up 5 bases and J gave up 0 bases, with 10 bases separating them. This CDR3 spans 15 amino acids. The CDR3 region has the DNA TGTGCCAGCAGCGCATTCAAGGCGAACACCGGGGAGCTGTTTTTT. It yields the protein CASSAFKANTGELFF.